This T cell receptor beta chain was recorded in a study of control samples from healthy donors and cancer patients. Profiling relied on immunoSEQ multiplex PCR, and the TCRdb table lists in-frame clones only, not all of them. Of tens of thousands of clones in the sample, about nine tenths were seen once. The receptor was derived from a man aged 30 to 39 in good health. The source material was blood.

The CDR3 spells CASSPRVTGEAEQYF. CDR3 DNA: TGTGCCAGCTCACCACGGGTGACAGGGGAGGCCGAGCAGTACTTC. This sequence joins TRBV18 and TRBJ2-7, with 8 bases aligning to TRBD1. Per the germline V gene, CDR1 is KGHSH and CDR2 is LQKENI. V lost 1 base to trimming and J lost 6 bases; unmatched junction nucleotides: 8. This CDR3 is built from 15 residues.